The 10 T cell receptor beta chains given below trace back to one sample, sequenced in a study of a mutant IDH1 vaccine in newly diagnosed glioma. Time point given: week 35, safety follow-up. A 20-mer mutant IDH1 peptide at 300 ug was injected subcutaneously with topical imiquimod. Their specific antigens are unknown. The data were produced by immunoSEQ multiplex PCR, yet TCRdb's version contains in-frame clones alone and is incomplete. The sample holds around 31,000 clones; 78% are singletons and the top ten take over 9%. The source material was PBMCs, sampled from a glioma patient whose treatment included an IDH1 peptide vaccine. The receptors were gathered from a woman aged 40 to 55 with glioma.

The rearrangement uses TRBV7-6 and TRBJ2-5; TRBD2 is a possible D gene (5 bases). This CDR3 has 15 residues. Trimming took 1 base from V and 5 from J, leaving 14 bases between them. CDR1 is SGHVS and CDR2 is FNYEAQ in the germline V gene. The chain's CDR3 is CASSLGSRRWETQYF. The CDR3 nucleotides are TGTGCCAGCAGCTTAGGGTCTAGGAGGTGGGAGACCCAGTACTTC. Based on the CDR3 plus reference TRBV7-6 and TRBJ2-5, the full variable domain is GAGVSQSPRYKVTKRGQDVALRCDPISGHVSLYWYRQALGQGPEFLTYFNYEAQQDKSGLPNDRFSAERPEGSISTLTIQRTEQRDSAMYRCASSLGSRRWETQYFGPGTRLLVL.

This chain connects TRBV5-1 to TRBJ2-1, with D possibly called TRBD1 or TRBD2 (6 bases each). This CDR3 has 14 amino acids. V lost 4 bases to trimming and J lost 0 bases, with 8 bases between them. In germline, CDR1 is SGHRS, CDR2 YFSETQ. The CDR3 is CASSPGASYNEQFF. DNA of the CDR3: TGCGCCAGCAGCCCGGGGGCCTCCTACAATGAGCAGTTCTTC.

The J gene is TRBJ1-2, the V gene TRBV4-1; the D is unclear. Trimming pared 0 bases from V and 7 bases from J, leaving 6 bases between. The CDR3 covers 12 residues. CDR1 is MGHRA and CDR2 is YSYEKL in the germline V gene. CDR3 amino acids: CASSQDRSGYTF. The CDR3, as DNA: TGCGCCAGCAGCCAAGATCGGAGTGGCTACACCTTC.

The chain employs TRBV9 and TRBJ2-1; D assignment may be TRBD1 or TRBD2 (5 bases each). This CDR3 is 18 amino acids long. Trimming pared 0 bases from V and 0 bases from J, leaving 16 bases between. Germline values: CDR1 SGDLS, CDR2 YYNGEE. The CDR3, as DNA: TGTGCCAGCAGCGTAGGGGGCAGGGATCGGGGCTCCTACAATGAGCAGTTCTTC. As protein: CASSVGGRDRGSYNEQFF.

This clone showed up just once. This chain uses TRBV10-3 with TRBJ1-2; D is perhaps TRBD1 (5 bases). Trimming stripped 9 bases from V and 3 bases from J, with 14 bases between. CDR3 length: 13 residues. The germline V gene encodes CDR1 ENHRY and CDR2 SYGVKD. The CDR3 DNA follows: TGTGCCATGCCGGGACGGGAAGACTATGGCTACACCTTC. This sequence encodes CAMPGREDYGYTF.

The V gene is TRBV5-1, the J gene TRBJ1-3; D call uncertain. This CDR3 is 13 amino acids long. Per germline, CDR1 SGHRS and CDR2 YFSETQ. Trimming took off 4 bases at V and 8 bases at J, with 13 bases between the two ends. The CDR3 bases are TGCGCCAGCAGCCCGCGTAACGGGGACACCATATATTTT. Translated: CASSPRNGDTIYF.

J is TRBJ1-2 and V is TRBV5-1; D is ambiguous. Germline CDR1 SGHRS, CDR2 YFSETQ. Trimming shortened V by 4 bases and J by 6 bases, and 13 bases separated the two germline ends. CDR3 length: 13 amino acids. The CDR3 nucleotides read TGCGCCAGCAGCCCAAAAGCCCCTCATGGCTACACCTTC. It yields the protein CASSPKAPHGYTF.

This clone occurred once. The V and J genes are TRBV9 and TRBJ2-5; 7 bases fit TRBD2. Trimming cost V 0 bases and J 5 bases; bases outside gene matches: 10. Germline lookup yields CDR1 SGDLS and CDR2 YYNGEE. The CDR3 covers 16 residues. Here the CDR3 DNA reads TGTGCCAGCAGCGTAGCCCCGAAGGGGCGGGGGGAGACCCAGTACTTC. It translates to CASSVAPKGRGETQYF.

V gene TRBV6-1 combines with J gene TRBJ2-2; TRBD2 matches 7 bases. The CDR3 runs to 14 residues. In germline, CDR1 is MNHNS, CDR2 SASEGT. Trimming removed 10 bases from V and 7 bases from J; junction bases left unmatched: 12. This chain's CDR3 is CATSQARGVGELFF. CDR3 sequence (DNA): TGTGCCACCTCCCAGGCCCGGGGGGTCGGGGAGCTGTTTTTT.

The chain couples TRBV29-1 to TRBJ1-4, with D possibly matching TRBD1 (5 bases). Germline CDR1 is SQVTM and CDR2 is ANQGSEA. V was shortened by 8 bases and J by 7 bases, with 17 bases between the two germline ends. The CDR3 is made up of 13 amino acids. As DNA, the CDR3 is TGCAGCACAAGGGACTCTGGGGGTGAAAAACTGTTTTTT. This codes for CSTRDSGGEKLFF.